These 23 T cell receptor beta chains were sequenced from one sample in a study of blood T cell repertoires in COVID-19. The protocol was immunoSEQ multiplex PCR, while the TCRdb copy is restricted to in-frame clones and leaves out a portion. The sample includes roughly 200,000 clones, less than 85% of them seen just once. The specimen was PBMCs or T cells enriched from blood (not recorded which). Receptors were obtained from a man aged 40-55 years who had recovered from COVID-19.

The table lists this clone with a few counts. The chain has TRBV30 and TRBJ1-5; 8 bases align to TRBD1. V shed 0 bases, J shed 2 bases, and the junction held 12 bases outside the gene matches. The CDR3 is made up of 18 amino acids. Germline CDR1 and CDR2: GTSNPN and SVGIG (reference sequence). CDR3 in amino acids: CAWSVSRGRIYGNQPQHF. CDR3 sequence (DNA): TGTGCCTGGAGTGTAAGCAGGGGGCGAATTTACGGCAATCAGCCCCAGCATTTT.

The table lists this clone with a count of one. The rearrangement links TRBV7-2 to TRBJ2-3; D possibly corresponds to TRBD2 (6 bases). Germline CDR1 reads SGHTA; CDR2 reads FQGNSA. V lost 4 bases, J lost 2 bases, and 13 bases lay in between. The CDR3 loop spans 15 amino acids. CDR3 amino acids: CASSWGDSSTDTQYF. The CDR3 DNA is TGTGCCAGCAGCTGGGGGGACTCCTCCACAGATACGCAGTATTTT.

The CDR3 region is CASSFITGLAYEQYF. In DNA form, the CDR3 reads TGTGCCAGCAGTTTCATTACGGGACTAGCCTACGAGCAGTACTTC. The gene calls are TRBV28 and TRBJ2-7; 8 nucleotides match TRBD2. This CDR3 has 15 amino acids. Germline V gene sequence: CDR1 MDHEN, CDR2 SYDVKM. V lost 3 bases to trimming and J lost 2 bases; unmatched junction nucleotides: 6.

This sequence joins TRBV5-5 and TRBJ2-7, with D perhaps matching TRBD2 (6 bases). The CDR3 totals 15 residues. Trimming removed 1 base from V and 6 bases from J, with 17 bases in between. In germline, CDR1 is SGHKS, CDR2 YYEKEE (reference sequence). The CDR3 DNA reads as TGTGCCAGCAGCTTGCCGTTAGGGGAGGTGAGCGAGCAGTACTTC. Amino acids: CASSLPLGEVSEQYF.

The V gene is TRBV2, the J gene TRBJ2-1, with 9 bases identical to TRBD2. V shed 7 bases, J shed 8 bases, and the junction held 12 bases outside the gene matches. Germline assignment: CDR1 SNHLY and CDR2 FYNNEI. This CDR3 is 15 amino acids long. The CDR3 region is CASKGGTSQIDEQFF. Here the CDR3 DNA reads TGTGCCAGCAAGGGGGGGACTAGCCAAATCGATGAGCAGTTCTTC.

V gene TRBV11-2 combines with J gene TRBJ2-1; no clear D. V lost 0 bases to trimming and J lost 6 bases, with 6 bases between them. The germline gives CDR1 SGHAT, CDR2 FQNNGV. CDR3 length: 13 amino acids. CDR3 amino acids: CASSLDRFNEQFF. Here the CDR3 DNA reads TGTGCCAGCAGCTTAGACAGATTCAATGAGCAGTTCTTC. The whole variable domain, filled in from reference TRBV11-2 and TRBJ2-1, reads EAGVAQSPRYKIIEKRQSVAFWCNPISGHATLYWYQQILGQGPKLLIQFQNNGVVDDSQLPKDRFSAERLKGVDSTLKIQPAKLEDSAVYLCASSLDRFNEQFFGPGTRLTVL.

V is TRBV4-3 and J is TRBJ2-7, with TRBD2 identical over 9 bases. The CDR3 length is 15 residues. The V and J ends lost 0 bases and 3 bases, in that order; junction bases with no gene match: 3. Germline V gene lookup returns CDR1 LGHNA and CDR2 YSLEER. The CDR3 spells CASSQEREGLYEQYF. CDR3 DNA: TGCGCCAGCAGCCAAGAGCGGGAGGGACTCTACGAGCAGTACTTC.

The chain uses TRBV4-1 and TRBJ1-2, with D tentatively TRBD1 (5 bases). Germline CDR1 reads MGHRA; CDR2 reads YSYEKL. The CDR3 totals 15 residues. V was clipped by 1 base and J by 4 bases, with 13 bases between them. This CDR3 reads CASSQVGQGSYGYTF. DNA of the CDR3: TGCGCCAGCAGCCAAGTCGGCCAGGGAAGCTATGGCTACACCTTC.

This chain joins TRBV7-2 and TRBJ2-1, with TRBD1 matching over 9 bases. Germline loops: CDR1 SGHTA, CDR2 FQGNSA. The trim removed 5 bases at V and 1 base at J, leaving 3 bases unmatched. The CDR3 is 15 amino acids. CDR3 in DNA: TGTGCCAGCAGCGTAGGACAGGGGTCCTACAATGAGCAGTTCTTC. It is translated as CASSVGQGSYNEQFF.

This chain connects TRBV19 to TRBJ2-7; 10 bases map to TRBD2. CDR1 is LNHDA and CDR2 is SQIVND in the germline V gene (reference sequence). Germline trimming cut 9 bases from V and 3 bases from J; bases unmatched to any gene: 8. This CDR3 spans 14 amino acids. Here the CDR3 DNA reads TGTGCCAGCAATGTGGGGACTAGCGACTACGAGCAGTACTTC. Translation: CASNVGTSDYEQYF.

The V call is TRBV30, the J call TRBJ1-1; D possibly corresponds to TRBD1 (5 bases). The germline V gene encodes CDR1 GTSNPN and CDR2 SVGIG (reference sequence). The CDR3 length is 13 residues. V lost 0 bases, J lost 5 bases, and 10 bases lay in between. CDR3 sequence: CAWSVSGITEAFF. The CDR3 coding sequence is TGTGCCTGGAGTGTTTCAGGGATTACTGAAGCTTTCTTT.

The rearrangement links TRBV19 to TRBJ1-5; D gene unclear. V gave up 3 bases and J gave up 7 bases, with 10 bases separating them. This CDR3 contains 13 residues. Per the germline V gene, CDR1 is LNHDA and CDR2 is SQIVND (reference sequence). This chain's CDR3 is CASSIRHRQPQHF. The CDR3, as DNA: TGTGCCAGTAGTATTAGACATCGACAGCCCCAGCATTTT.

The gene calls are TRBV4-1 and TRBJ1-5; perhaps TRBD1 as D (5 bases). Trimming took 0 bases from V and 1 from J, leaving 13 bases between them. Germline loops: CDR1 MGHRA, CDR2 YSYEKL. This CDR3 spans 17 amino acids. As DNA, the CDR3 is TGCGCCAGCAGCCAAGATAAGGGACTTGGGAGCAATCAGCCCCAGCATTTT. This codes for CASSQDKGLGSNQPQHF.

The chain joins TRBV29-1 to TRBJ2-1, with D uncertain. The CDR3 has 14 residues. The germline CDR1 and CDR2 sequences are SQVTM and ANQGSEA. Trimming cost V 5 bases and J 0 bases, with 11 bases left between them. Here the CDR3 DNA reads TGCAGCGTTCATCCAGCGAGCTCCTACAATGAGCAGTTCTTC. Its protein is CSVHPASSYNEQFF.

DNA for the CDR3: TGTGCCAGCAGTGTACAGGGCTTAGGTGAAGCTTTCTTT. This sequence encodes CASSVQGLGEAFF. The V gene is TRBV2, the J gene TRBJ1-1; D is possibly TRBD1 (6 bases). Per germline, CDR1 SNHLY and CDR2 FYNNEI. This CDR3 comprises 13 residues. The V gene lost 4 bases and the J gene lost 7 bases, with 13 bases spanning the gap.

The gene calls are TRBV29-1 and TRBJ2-2; TRBD1 matches 9 bases. The CDR3 loop spans 13 amino acids. The V gene's germline CDR1 is SQVTM and CDR2 ANQGSEA. With 6 bases clipped from V and 4 bases from J, the junction kept 3 bases outside the gene matches. The CDR3 bases are TGCAGCGTGGGGACAGGGAGCACCGGGGAGCTGTTTTTT. The encoded protein is CSVGTGSTGELFF.

The chain links TRBV7-9 to TRBJ1-6; D call uncertain. V lost 0 bases to trimming and J lost 2 bases, with 5 bases between them. CDR3 length equals 15 residues. The germline CDR1 and CDR2 sequences are SEHNR and FQNEAQ (reference sequence). The CDR3 here is CASSLAETYNSPLHF. For the CDR3, the DNA is TGTGCCAGCAGCTTAGCGGAGACCTATAATTCACCCCTCCACTTT.

The sample holds one count of this clone. This chain connects TRBV5-4 to TRBJ2-7; 7 bases align to TRBD2. V lost 4 bases and J lost 5; bases outside the gene matches: 12. Germline assignment: CDR1 SGHNT and CDR2 YYREEE (reference sequence). The CDR3 is 15 residues long. The CDR3 region has the DNA TGTGCCAGCAGCACGGACGGGGGGTTAGTAAACGAGCAGTACTTC. Encoded protein: CASSTDGGLVNEQYF.

The gene calls are TRBV6-2 or TRBV6-3 and TRBJ2-7, with D tentatively TRBD1 (6 bases). Germline values: CDR1 MNHEY, CDR2 SVGEGT. The V end lost 2 bases, the J end lost 5 bases, and 10 bases lay between the germline ends. CDR3 length equals 13 residues. CDR3 bases: TGTGCCAGCAGTTACACAGGGACCCACGAGCAGTACTTC. Translated, it gives CASSYTGTHEQYF.

This rearrangement joins TRBV14 to TRBJ2-7; D possibly corresponds to TRBD2 (6 bases). This CDR3 comprises 15 residues. V was trimmed by 3 bases and J by 4 bases, leaving 16 bases between them. Looked up from germline, CDR1 is SGHDN and CDR2 is FVKESK. The CDR3 protein is CASSHQRAQGYEQYF. CDR3 sequence (DNA): TGTGCCAGCAGCCACCAGCGGGCCCAAGGGTACGAGCAGTACTTC.

V gene TRBV7-3 combines with J gene TRBJ2-2; D may be TRBD1 (6 bases). Trimming shortened V by 1 base and J by 0 bases, and 15 bases separated the two germline ends. From germline, CDR1 is SGHTA and CDR2 FQGTGA. This CDR3 spans 18 amino acids. The chain's CDR3 is CASSLIGGRSANTGELFF. The DNA for the CDR3 is TGTGCCAGCAGCTTAATAGGGGGACGGAGCGCGAACACCGGGGAGCTGTTTTTT.

The rearrangement joins TRBV18 to TRBJ2-2; TRBD1 agrees at 7 bases. CDR3 size: 15 residues. J gave up 1 base and V 5 bases, and 4 bases lay outside the gene matches. The germline CDR1 and CDR2 sequences are KGHSH and LQKENI. The CDR3 region is CASSSGTVNTGELFF. CDR3 nucleotides: TGTGCCAGCTCATCCGGGACAGTGAACACCGGGGAGCTGTTTTTT.

The chain joins TRBV6-5 to TRBJ2-5; a weak D match, TRBD2 (6 bases). The CDR3 consists of 15 residues. V was trimmed by 0 bases and J by 5 bases, leaving 13 bases between them. Germline assignment: CDR1 MNHEY and CDR2 SVGAGI. As DNA, the CDR3 is TGTGCCAGCAGTTACTCGGATCCAGGGAGGGAGACCCAGTACTTC. Its protein is CASSYSDPGRETQYF.